The source of this TCR beta chain is a study of T cells after yellow fever vaccination. For the study at large: Preparation of the low-cell-number fractions used SMART-Seq v4 Ultra Low Input.

In TCRdb, the 5' RACE reads were re-called with MiXCR into one record per CDR3 protein. This table has approximately 510,000 distinct CDR3 sequences, just over 20% appearing once. Findings and caveats of the study: There was a possibility that FACS-sorted repertoires contained abundant clonotypes contaminating from the bulk population. A secondary response was less intense yet reached its peak sooner, at day 5 versus 15. The CD4 compartment and the CD8 compartment contained a small share of clonotypes in common.

The CDR3 covers 15 residues. Germline V lookup: CDR1 SEHNR, CDR2 FQNEAQ (reference sequence). V was cut by 5 bases and J by 5 bases, with 17 bases left in between. This clonotype was seen a handful of times. Its antigen is unidentified. This clonotype was sampled from a man in his late teens or twenties who received the YFV17D yellow fever vaccine. The sequences come from PBMCs, collected 21 days after the first yellow fever vaccination. The chain uses TRBV7-9 and TRBJ2-3, with D perhaps given as TRBD1 or TRBD2 (6 bases each). The CDR3 nucleotides are TGTGCCAGCAGCGCCCCGAGGGGGGCGGGAGATACGCAGTATTTT. Residues: CASSAPRGAGDTQYF. Based on the CDR3 plus reference TRBV7-9 and TRBJ2-3, the full variable domain is DTGVSQNPRHKITKRGQNVTFRCDPISEHNRLYWYRQTLGQGPEFLTYFQNEAQLEKSRLLSDRFSAERPKGSFSTLEIQRTEQGDSAMYLCASSAPRGAGDTQYFGPGTRLTVL.